These T cell receptor beta chains were read from a single sample in a study of beta chain features in type 1 diabetes. Sequencing was performed with immunoSEQ multiplex PCR; in TCRdb, only in-frame clones are kept and a portion is missing. The profile shows about 370,000 clones, more than 12% of them singletons. Sequenced material: naive CD4+ T cells from blood. All receptors come from a woman between 18 and 29 years old in good health. CDR3s include the opening cysteine and the closing phenylalanine or tryptophan. The D gene is left open where the match is weak. Clone size is not always given. Where it is, it says once, few, many or a class for expanded clones.

D,size,V,J,DNA,CDR3
TRBD1,few,TRBV10-3,TRBJ2-7,TGTGCCATCAGTGAGGGGGACAGGGGGCCGTACGAGCAGTACTTC,CAISEGDRGPYEQYF
TRBD2,few,TRBV30,TRBJ2-7,TGTGCCTGGAGTCCGGGACTAGGGATCTACGAGCAGTACTTC,CAWSPGLGIYEQYF
-,-,TRBV30,TRBJ1-1,TGTGCCTGGAGCAGGGTCACTGAAGCTTTCTTT,CAWSRVTEAFF
-,-,TRBV4-3,TRBJ1-1,TGCGCCAGCAGCCCAGCCGGGACAAAAAACACTGAAGCTTTCTTT,CASSPAGTKNTEAFF
-,-,TRBV29-1,TRBJ2-5,TGCAGCGTTGTGGCAGATCAAGAGACCCAGTACTTC,CSVVADQETQYF
-,few,TRBV18,TRBJ2-1,TGTGCCAGCTCACCACTGGACTTTTACAATGAGCAGTTCTTC,CASSPLDFYNEQFF
-,few,TRBV30,TRBJ1-1,TGTGCCTGGAGTGTACTACAGAACACTGAAGCTTTCTTT,CAWSVLQNTEAFF
-,-,TRBV5-1,TRBJ2-2,TGCGCCAGCAGCTTGAGCACTGTCGCGAACACCGGGGAGCTGTTTTTT,CASSLSTVANTGELFF
-,few,TRBV4-3,TRBJ2-7,TGCGCCAGCAGCCAAGTTGCCAGGGCCGAGCAGTACTTC,CASSQVARAEQYF
-,few,TRBV6-5,TRBJ2-5,TGTGCCAGCAGTGAACCGGGACTCCGAGAGACCCAGTACTTC,CASSEPGLRETQYF
TRBD1,-,TRBV30,TRBJ2-5,TGTGCCTGGAGTGTAGGGCCAGGGGGCCAGTACTTC,CAWSVGPGGQYF
-,few,TRBV2,TRBJ2-4,TGTGCCAGCACCGAGCAGGGATTAGCCAAAAACATTCAGTACTTC,CASTEQGLAKNIQYF
TRBD1,-,TRBV6-5,TRBJ1-2,TGTGCCAGCAGTTACCGTGGGACAGGGGTGGTCTATGGCTACACCTTC,CASSYRGTGVVYGYTF
-,few,TRBV29-1,TRBJ2-2,TGCAGCGTTGAAGGGCTGCGGACCGGGGAGCTGTTTTTT,CSVEGLRTGELFF
TRBD2,few,TRBV7-8,TRBJ2-5,TGTGCCAGCAGCCCTCCTACTAGCGGGAGTAGAGAGACCCAGTACTTC,CASSPPTSGSRETQYF
TRBD2,few,TRBV4-2,TRBJ2-1,TGTGCCAGCAGCCAAGATCGTTTCGCGGGAGGTTACAATGAGCAGTTCTTC,CASSQDRFAGGYNEQFF
TRBD1,-,TRBV27,TRBJ1-2,TGTGCCAGCAGTACCCACAGGGGACTCTATGGCTACACCTTC,CASSTHRGLYGYTF
-,-,TRBV30,TRBJ2-2,TGTGCCTGGAGCCCGAGCAGGGTCTCCACCGGGGAGCTGTTTTTT,CAWSPSRVSTGELFF
-,-,TRBV6-5,TRBJ1-2,TGTGCCAGCAGCCCCGGGTTTGCGGGGAGCTATGGCTACACCTTC,CASSPGFAGSYGYTF
-,few,TRBV5-6,TRBJ1-1,TGTGCCAGCAGCTTGTTACGGGGTCCTGAAGCTTTCTTT,CASSLLRGPEAFF
TRBD1,-,TRBV7-2,TRBJ2-5,TGTGCCAGCAGCATAAACAGGGGGGAGACCCAGTACTTC,CASSINRGETQYF
TRBD2,-,TRBV7-3,TRBJ2-5,TGTGCCAGCAGCTCTATGGGAGGGGTCCAAGAGACCCAGTACTTC,CASSSMGGVQETQYF
TRBD1,-,TRBV27,TRBJ1-2,TGTGCCAGCAGTTTGGAGGGGGCGATCGGCTACACCTTC,CASSLEGAIGYTF
-,-,TRBV5-4,TRBJ1-5,TGTGCCAGCAGCTTGCAGGGTCCGGGCAATCAGCCCCAGCATTTT,CASSLQGPGNQPQHF
-,-,TRBV15,TRBJ1-1,TGTGCCACCAGCAGAGTCGGGAAGGACACTGAAGCTTTCTTT,CATSRVGKDTEAFF
TRBD1,few,TRBV30,TRBJ2-3,TGTGCCTGGAGGAGGACAGGTCGCACAGATACGCAGTATTTT,CAWRRTGRTDTQYF
-,-,TRBV27,TRBJ2-5,TGTGCCAGCAGCCATGGGCTTCTCGGAGAGACCCAGTACTTC,CASSHGLLGETQYF